One and the same sample provided the 21 T cell receptor beta chains below, sequenced in a study of cytomegalovirus exposure and HLA in healthy donors. The primer mix had 60 Vbeta and 13 Jbeta primers. Sequenced by immunoSEQ multiplex PCR; TCRdb stores in-frame clones only, minus some. The sample has about 150,000 clones; around 80% are singletons. Material: PBMCs. These receptors were taken from a woman in her thirties or forties in good health and CMV-seronegative.

J is TRBJ2-3 and V is TRBV9, with 10 bases fitting TRBD2. The junction had 5 bases not matched to a gene; V was cut back by 2 bases and J by 2 bases. Germline V CDR1 and CDR2: SGDLS, YYNGEE. The CDR3 has 16 residues. The CDR3 region is CASSVASGRFTDTQYF. CDR3 nucleotide sequence: TGTGCCAGCAGCGTCGCTAGCGGGAGATTCACAGATACGCAGTATTTT.

The chain links TRBV11-2 to TRBJ1-1, with a weak D call TRBD1 (5 bases). Germline V gene data show CDR1 as SGHAT and CDR2 as FQNNGV. CDR3 length: 15 residues. V dropped 2 bases and J dropped 1 base, with 11 bases sitting between them. The CDR3 nucleotides are TGTGCCAGCAGCTTATTCGCCAGGGCGAACACTGAAGCTTTCTTT. Translating gives CASSLFARANTEAFF.

This rearrangement joins TRBV4-1 to TRBJ1-1, with 9 bases that match TRBD1. This CDR3 contains 16 residues. Unmatched junction bases numbered 12, after V lost 1 base and J lost 9 bases. The V gene's germline CDR1 is MGHRA and CDR2 YSYEKL. The CDR3 DNA reads TGCGCCAGCAGCCAAGGCCTTGCCGGGACAGGGTGGAAAGCTTTCTTT. It specifies CASSQGLAGTGWKAFF.

This chain connects TRBV6-1 to TRBJ2-2, with 8 bases identical to TRBD1. Per germline, CDR1 MNHNS and CDR2 SASEGT. J gave up 4 bases and V 5 bases, and 0 bases lay outside the gene matches. The CDR3 has 13 amino acids. The CDR3 here is CASSQGATGELFF. The DNA of the CDR3 is TGTGCCAGCAGTCAGGGGGCCACCGGGGAGCTGTTTTTT.

The chain carries TRBV5-1 and TRBJ1-2, with 7 bases matching TRBD1. Losses at the gene ends were 0 bases for V and 5 bases for J; bases not matched to a gene: 1. The CDR3 is made up of 13 amino acids. Germline V gene sequence: CDR1 SGHRS, CDR2 YFSETQ. CDR3 coding DNA: TGCGCCAGCAGCTTGGAGGGGGCATATGGCTACACCTTC. Amino acid sequence: CASSLEGAYGYTF. The variable domain in full, with the rest retrieved from reference TRBV5-1 and TRBJ1-2, is KAGVTQTPRYLIKTRGQQVTLSCSPISGHRSVSWYQQTPGQGLQFLFEYFSETQRNKGNFPGRFSGRQFSNSRSEMNVSTLELGDSALYLCASSLEGAYGYTFGSGTRLTVV.

The chain is built from TRBV29-1 and TRBJ1-5; D is ambiguous. From germline, CDR1 is SQVTM and CDR2 ANQGSEA. The CDR3 has 13 amino acids. V gave up 6 bases and J gave up 4 bases, with 13 bases separating them. The CDR3 is CSVGSGRNQPQHF. Written as DNA, the CDR3 is TGCAGCGTCGGTAGTGGGAGGAATCAGCCCCAGCATTTT.

The genes are TRBV5-8 and TRBJ1-5, with 7 bases identical to TRBD1. V dropped 3 bases and J dropped 9; count of bases not matched to a gene: 12. The CDR3 extends over 15 amino acids. The V gene's germline CDR1 is SGHTS and CDR2 YDEGEE. CDR3 nucleotide sequence: TGTGCCAGCAGCTCGGGACAGTCCCTTTTTTCGCCCCAGCATTTT. Its protein is CASSSGQSLFSPQHF.

The rearrangement links TRBV7-2 to TRBJ1-5; 8 bases map to TRBD1. The junction had 3 bases not matched to a gene; V was cut back by 3 bases and J by 5 bases. The CDR3 covers 14 residues. Looked up from germline, CDR1 is SGHTA and CDR2 is FQGNSA. For the CDR3, the DNA is TGTGCCAGCAGCTTCCAGGGGGCCTATCAGCCCCAGCATTTT. It specifies CASSFQGAYQPQHF.

This clone occurred a few times. This rearrangement joins TRBV7-9 to TRBJ1-4; D is perhaps TRBD1 (6 bases). Per the germline V gene, CDR1 is SEHNR and CDR2 is FQNEAQ (reference sequence). The CDR3 has 17 residues. The V gene lost 1 base and the J gene lost 6 bases, with 18 bases spanning the gap. This CDR3 reads CASSLEGTMPFDEKLFF. DNA of the CDR3: TGTGCCAGCAGCTTAGAAGGGACAATGCCCTTTGATGAAAAACTGTTTTTT.

The chain has TRBV2 and TRBJ1-2, with no clear D. This CDR3 has 19 residues. Germline V lookup: CDR1 SNHLY, CDR2 FYNNEI. V was trimmed by 3 bases and J by 4 bases, leaving 27 bases between them. This CDR3 reads CASSDAGRPTSIEGYGYTF. The DNA of the CDR3 is TGTGCCAGCAGTGACGCTGGACGGCCGACGTCTATAGAGGGCTATGGCTACACCTTC.

The chain employs TRBV29-1 and TRBJ2-5; D unclear. Germline CDR1 is SQVTM and CDR2 is ANQGSEA. The V end lost 3 bases, the J end lost 3 bases, and 11 bases lay between the germline ends. This CDR3 region has 13 residues. The CDR3 nucleotides are TGCAGCGTTGAGAGGCAGCCGGAAGAGACCCAGTACTTC. Translation gives CSVERQPEETQYF.

The chain carries TRBV4-2 and TRBJ1-1; 7 bases align to TRBD1. The germline gives CDR1 LGHNA, CDR2 YNFKEQ. The junction had 6 bases not matched to a gene; V was cut back by 4 bases and J by 4 bases. CDR3 length: 14 amino acids. CDR3 sequence: CASSPQGSGTEAFF. CDR3 DNA: TGTGCCAGCAGCCCACAGGGGAGCGGCACTGAAGCTTTCTTT.

The chain combines TRBV15 with TRBJ2-7; tentative D call: TRBD2 (5 bases). Trimming left V 6 bases short and J 7 bases short, with 13 bases between. The CDR3 is made up of 12 amino acids. CDR1 and CDR2 (germline): LNHNV, YYDKDF (reference sequence). The CDR3 nucleotides read TGTGCCACCAGGGGAGAAGCGGAAGAGCAGTACTTC. Protein product: CATRGEAEEQYF.

The chain employs TRBV5-1 and TRBJ2-7, with a weak D call TRBD2 (6 bases). Trimming removed 6 bases from V and 0 bases from J, with 19 bases in between. This CDR3 is built from 16 residues. The germline gives CDR1 SGHRS, CDR2 YFSETQ. The CDR3 bases are TGCGCCAGCAACAGCGGTTCATCGGGGGACTCCTACGAGCAGTACTTC. This translates into CASNSGSSGDSYEQYF.

The V call is TRBV4-2, the J call TRBJ2-1, with 9 bases identical to TRBD1. V lost 3 bases, J lost 7 bases, and 10 bases stayed unmatched. In germline, CDR1 is LGHNA, CDR2 YNFKEQ. This CDR3 is built from 16 residues. CDR3 in amino acids: CASSHGTGGAENEQFF. As DNA, the CDR3 is TGTGCCAGCAGCCACGGAACAGGGGGCGCGGAGAATGAGCAGTTCTTC.

This chain's CDR3 is CASSPAEGITGELFF. The CDR3 nucleotides read TGCGCCAGCAGCCCCGCCGAGGGTATCACCGGGGAGCTGTTTTTT. The V and J genes are TRBV5-1 and TRBJ2-2; possibly TRBD2 for D (5 bases). CDR3 size: 15 residues. Germline assignment: CDR1 SGHRS and CDR2 YFSETQ. Trimming took off 4 bases at V and 4 bases at J, with 14 bases between the two ends.

This clone was seen a single time. The chain employs TRBV5-1 and TRBJ2-7; 10 bases fit TRBD1. CDR1 and CDR2 from the germline V gene are SGHRS and YFSETQ. The CDR3 spans 15 residues. J was trimmed by 4 bases and V by 4 bases; bases with no gene match: 8. For the CDR3, the DNA is TGCGCCAGCAGCCCCTCCGGGACAGGGGCGTACGAGCAGTACTTC. This translates into CASSPSGTGAYEQYF.

The CDR3 DNA follows: TGCGCCAGCAGCCAAGAGATGCGGACAACCTACGAGCAGTACTTC. Residues: CASSQEMRTTYEQYF. This chain joins TRBV4-1 and TRBJ2-7; perhaps TRBD1 as D (5 bases). Germline-derived CDR1 and CDR2 are MGHRA and YSYEKL. This CDR3 contains 15 residues. Trimming removed 0 bases from V and 2 bases from J, with 11 bases in between.

The chain combines TRBV6-1 with TRBJ1-5, with D possibly TRBD1 on 5 matching bases. Per germline, CDR1 MNHNS and CDR2 SASEGT. The CDR3 is 14 residues long. Deletions cut 10 bases from V and 1 base from J, with 14 bases between. The CDR3 nucleotides are TGTGCCACTCCAGGGTATGGGAGCAATCAGCCCCAGCATTTT. It yields the protein CATPGYGSNQPQHF.

V gene TRBV7-6 combines with J gene TRBJ1-5; D perhaps matches TRBD1 (6 bases). The CDR3 runs to 14 residues. Germline assignment: CDR1 SGHVS and CDR2 FNYEAQ. V was clipped by 5 bases and J by 0 bases, with 8 bases between them. Here the CDR3 DNA reads TGTGCCAGCAGCCGACAGGCTAGCAATCAGCCCCAGCATTTT. It is translated as CASSRQASNQPQHF.

The CDR3 is CASYDRVNTEAFF. The CDR3, as DNA: TGTGCCAGCTATGACAGGGTTAACACTGAAGCTTTCTTT. J is TRBJ1-1 and V is TRBV2; 7 bases match TRBD1. The V segment lost 8 bases and the J segment 2 bases; nucleotides outside the gene matches: 5. This CDR3 is 13 amino acids long. CDR1 and CDR2 from the germline V gene are SNHLY and FYNNEI.